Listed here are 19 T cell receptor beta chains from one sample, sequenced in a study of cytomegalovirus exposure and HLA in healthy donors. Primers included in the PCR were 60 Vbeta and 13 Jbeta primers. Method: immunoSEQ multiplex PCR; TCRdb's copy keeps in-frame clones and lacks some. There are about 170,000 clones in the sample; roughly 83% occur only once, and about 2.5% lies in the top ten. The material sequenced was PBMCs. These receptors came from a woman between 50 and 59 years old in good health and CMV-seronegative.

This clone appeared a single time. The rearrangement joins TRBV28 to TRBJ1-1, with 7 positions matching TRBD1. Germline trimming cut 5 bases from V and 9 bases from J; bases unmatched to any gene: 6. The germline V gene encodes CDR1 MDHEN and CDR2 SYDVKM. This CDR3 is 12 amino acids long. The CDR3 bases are TGTGCCAGCAGTCAGACAGGGACTCAAGCTTTCTTT. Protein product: CASSQTGTQAFF.

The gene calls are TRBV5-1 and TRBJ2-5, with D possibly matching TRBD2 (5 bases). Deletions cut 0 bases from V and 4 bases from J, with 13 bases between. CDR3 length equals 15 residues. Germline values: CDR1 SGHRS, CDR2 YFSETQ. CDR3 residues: CASSLETGSAETQYF. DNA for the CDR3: TGCGCCAGCAGCTTGGAAACGGGGAGCGCAGAGACCCAGTACTTC.

The CDR3 region is CASSFQERVQHF. The CDR3 DNA reads as TGTGCCAGCAGTTTCCAAGAACGGGTCCAGCATTTT. The rearrangement joins TRBV28 to TRBJ1-5; no clear D gene. The CDR3 totals 12 residues. The germline CDR1 and CDR2 sequences are MDHEN and SYDVKM. Trimming removed 3 bases at V and 12 bases at J, with 12 bases between.

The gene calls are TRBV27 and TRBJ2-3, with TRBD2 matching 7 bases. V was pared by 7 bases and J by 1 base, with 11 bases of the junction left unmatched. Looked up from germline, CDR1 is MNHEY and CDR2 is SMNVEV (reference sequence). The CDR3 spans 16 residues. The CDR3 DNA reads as TGTGCCAGCACCTCCCAGCGCGGGAGAGGCACAGATACGCAGTATTTT. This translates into CASTSQRGRGTDTQYF.

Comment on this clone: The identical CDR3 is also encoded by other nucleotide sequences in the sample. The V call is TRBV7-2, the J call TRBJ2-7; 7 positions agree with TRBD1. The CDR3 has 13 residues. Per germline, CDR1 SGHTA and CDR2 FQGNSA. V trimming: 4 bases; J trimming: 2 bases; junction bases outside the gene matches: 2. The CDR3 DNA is TGTGCCAGCAGCTCGGGACAGACCTACGAGCAGTACTTC. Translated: CASSSGQTYEQYF.

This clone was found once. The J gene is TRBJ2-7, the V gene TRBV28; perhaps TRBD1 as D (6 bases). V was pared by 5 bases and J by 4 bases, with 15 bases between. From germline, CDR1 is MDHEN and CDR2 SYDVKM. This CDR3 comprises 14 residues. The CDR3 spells CASSQTGYFYEQYF. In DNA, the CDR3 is TGTGCCAGCAGTCAGACAGGATATTTTTACGAGCAGTACTTC.

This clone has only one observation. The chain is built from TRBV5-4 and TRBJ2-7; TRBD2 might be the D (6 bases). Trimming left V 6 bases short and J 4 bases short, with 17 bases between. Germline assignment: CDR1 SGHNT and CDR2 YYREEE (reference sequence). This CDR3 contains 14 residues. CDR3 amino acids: CASKDELASYEQYF. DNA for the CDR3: TGTGCCAGCAAGGATGAACTAGCATCATACGAGCAGTACTTC.

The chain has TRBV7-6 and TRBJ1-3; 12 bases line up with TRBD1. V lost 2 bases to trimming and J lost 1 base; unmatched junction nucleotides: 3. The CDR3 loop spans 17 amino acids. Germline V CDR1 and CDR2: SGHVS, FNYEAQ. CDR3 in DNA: TGTGCCAGCAGCTTAAGGGACAGGGGGCAGTCTGGAAACACCATATATTTT. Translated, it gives CASSLRDRGQSGNTIYF. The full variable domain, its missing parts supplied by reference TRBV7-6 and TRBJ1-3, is GAGVSQSPRYKVTKRGQDVALRCDPISGHVSLYWYRQALGQGPEFLTYFNYEAQQDKSGLPNDRFSAERPEGSISTLTIQRTEQRDSAMYRCASSLRDRGQSGNTIYFGEGSWLTVV.

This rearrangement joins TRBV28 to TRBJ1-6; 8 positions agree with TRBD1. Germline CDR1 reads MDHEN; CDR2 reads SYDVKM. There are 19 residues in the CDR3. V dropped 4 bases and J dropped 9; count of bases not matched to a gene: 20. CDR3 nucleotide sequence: TGTGCCAGCAGTTCTGGGAGGGTGGTCGGCAGGGGGCAAGGTTCACCCCTCCACTTT. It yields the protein CASSSGRVVGRGQGSPLHF.

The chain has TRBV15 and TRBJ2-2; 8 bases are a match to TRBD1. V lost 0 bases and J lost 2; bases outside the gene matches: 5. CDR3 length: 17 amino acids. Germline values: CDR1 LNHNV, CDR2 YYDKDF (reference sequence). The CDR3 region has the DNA TGTGCCACCAGCAGAGATACCCAGGGGGCTAACACCGGGGAGCTGTTTTTT. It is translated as CATSRDTQGANTGELFF.

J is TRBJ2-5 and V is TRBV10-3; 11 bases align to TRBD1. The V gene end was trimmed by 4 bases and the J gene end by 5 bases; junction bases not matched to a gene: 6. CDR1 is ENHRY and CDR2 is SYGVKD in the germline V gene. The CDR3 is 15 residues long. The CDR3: CAISGTGGRGETQYF. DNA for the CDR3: TGTGCCATCAGTGGGACAGGGGGCAGAGGTGAGACCCAGTACTTC.

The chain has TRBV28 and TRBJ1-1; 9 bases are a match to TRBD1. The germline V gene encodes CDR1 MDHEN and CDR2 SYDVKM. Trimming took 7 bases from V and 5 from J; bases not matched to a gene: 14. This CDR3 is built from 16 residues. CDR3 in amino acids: CASTHRGLLTGTEAFF. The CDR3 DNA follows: TGTGCCAGCACACACAGGGGGCTTCTGACGGGAACTGAAGCTTTCTTT.

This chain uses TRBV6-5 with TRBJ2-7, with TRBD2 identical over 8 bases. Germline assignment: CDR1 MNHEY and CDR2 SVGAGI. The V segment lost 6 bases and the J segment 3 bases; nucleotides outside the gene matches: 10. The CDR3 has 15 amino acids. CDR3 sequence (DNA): TGTGCCAGCAGAACGCCGGGGACTAGGGACTACGAGCAGTACTTC. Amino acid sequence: CASRTPGTRDYEQYF.

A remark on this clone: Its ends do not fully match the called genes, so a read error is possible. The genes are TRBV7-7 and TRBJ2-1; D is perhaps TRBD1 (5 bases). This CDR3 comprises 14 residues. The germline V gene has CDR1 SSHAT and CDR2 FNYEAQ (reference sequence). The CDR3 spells CASSKDRSYNEQFF. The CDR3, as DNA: TGTGCTAGCAGCAAAGACAGATCGTACAATGAGCAGTTCTTC.

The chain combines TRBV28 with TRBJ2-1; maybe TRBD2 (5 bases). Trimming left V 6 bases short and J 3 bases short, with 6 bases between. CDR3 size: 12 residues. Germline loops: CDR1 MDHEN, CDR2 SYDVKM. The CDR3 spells CASSGNYNEQFF. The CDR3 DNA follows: TGTGCCAGCAGCGGGAACTACAATGAGCAGTTCTTC.

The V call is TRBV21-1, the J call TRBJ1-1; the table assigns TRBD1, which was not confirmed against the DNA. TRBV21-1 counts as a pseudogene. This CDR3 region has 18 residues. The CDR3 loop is CASSKKRPITGNGTEAFF. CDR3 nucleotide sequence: TGTGCCAGCAGCAAAAAACGGCCCATCACAGGCAATGGGACTGAAGCTTTCTTT.

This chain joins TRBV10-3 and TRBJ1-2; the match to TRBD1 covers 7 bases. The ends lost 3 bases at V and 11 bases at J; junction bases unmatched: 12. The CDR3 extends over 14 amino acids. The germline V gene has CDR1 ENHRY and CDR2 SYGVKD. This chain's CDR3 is CAISESYEGAFYTF. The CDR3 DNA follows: TGTGCCATCAGTGAATCTTACGAGGGGGCTTTTTACACCTTC.

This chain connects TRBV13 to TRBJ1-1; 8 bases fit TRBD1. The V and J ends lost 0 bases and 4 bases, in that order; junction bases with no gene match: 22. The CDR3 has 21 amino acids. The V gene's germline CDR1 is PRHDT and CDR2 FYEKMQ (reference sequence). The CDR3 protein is CASSLGFGGLRSAGTGTEAFF. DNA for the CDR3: TGTGCCAGCAGCTTAGGCTTCGGGGGTCTCCGCTCTGCCGGGACAGGCACTGAAGCTTTCTTT.

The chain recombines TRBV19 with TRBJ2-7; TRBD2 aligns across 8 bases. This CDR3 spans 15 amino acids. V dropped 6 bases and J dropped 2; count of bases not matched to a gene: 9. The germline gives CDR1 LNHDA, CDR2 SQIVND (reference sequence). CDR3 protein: CASRSAGVPTYEQYF. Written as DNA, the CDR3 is TGTGCCAGTAGATCAGCGGGAGTCCCTACCTACGAGCAGTACTTC.